The clone carrying this TCR beta chain occurred many times. The antigen is undetermined. The data originate from a study of T cells in Graves' hyperthyroidism and ophthalmopathy. Study observations and caveats: Before onset, by a median of 6.5 months, the model predicted ophthalmopathy.

Amplification yielded TCR beta CDR3 regions, with RNA transcripts as the source. HTBI primers were the set used in a first-round RT-PCR of the TCR CDR3. TCRdb used MiXCR to reprocess the multiplex PCR reads, holding one entry per CDR3 protein. The repertoire includes more than 300,000 distinct CDR3 sequences, approximately 14% of them detected once, and roughly 11% sits in the top ten. Researchers defined stable Graves' hyperthyroidism as no ophthalmopathy progression within 18 months. The CDR3 runs to 18 residues. The germline CDR1 and CDR2 sequences are KGHSH and LQKENI. Germline trimming cut 2 bases from V and 7 bases from J; bases unmatched to any gene: 9.

The J gene is TRBJ2-1, the V gene TRBV18, with 15 bases that match TRBD2. Source material: blood. This receptor was obtained from a woman aged 55-69 years with Graves' hyperthyroidism. CDR3 coding DNA: TGTGCCAGCTCACCAGTTGGACTAGCGGGAGGGCCGGAGAATGAGCAGTTCTTC. Translation gives CASSPVGLAGGPENEQFF.